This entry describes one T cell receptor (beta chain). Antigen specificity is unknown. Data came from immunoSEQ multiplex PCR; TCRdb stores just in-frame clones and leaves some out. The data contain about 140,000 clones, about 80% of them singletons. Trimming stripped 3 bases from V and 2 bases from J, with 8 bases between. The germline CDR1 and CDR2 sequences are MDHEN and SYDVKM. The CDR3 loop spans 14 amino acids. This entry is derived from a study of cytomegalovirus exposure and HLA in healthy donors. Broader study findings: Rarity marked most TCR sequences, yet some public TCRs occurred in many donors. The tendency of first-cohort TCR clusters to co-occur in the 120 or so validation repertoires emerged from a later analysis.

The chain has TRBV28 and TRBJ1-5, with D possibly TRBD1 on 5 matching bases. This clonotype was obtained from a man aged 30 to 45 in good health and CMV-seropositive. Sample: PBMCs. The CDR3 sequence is CASSLGGGNQPQHF. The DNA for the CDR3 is TGTGCCAGCAGTTTGGGGGGGGGCAATCAGCCCCAGCATTTT.